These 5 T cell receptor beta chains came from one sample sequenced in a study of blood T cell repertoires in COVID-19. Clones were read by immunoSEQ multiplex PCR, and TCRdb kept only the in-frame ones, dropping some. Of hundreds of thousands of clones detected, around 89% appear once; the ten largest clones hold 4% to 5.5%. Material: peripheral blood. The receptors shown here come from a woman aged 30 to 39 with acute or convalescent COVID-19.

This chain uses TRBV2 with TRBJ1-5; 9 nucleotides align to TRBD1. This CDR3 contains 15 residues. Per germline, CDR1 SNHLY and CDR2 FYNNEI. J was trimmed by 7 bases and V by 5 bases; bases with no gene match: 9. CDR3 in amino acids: CASSLRDREGQPQHF. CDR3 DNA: TGTGCCAGCAGTCTCCGGGACAGGGAAGGGCAGCCCCAGCATTTT.

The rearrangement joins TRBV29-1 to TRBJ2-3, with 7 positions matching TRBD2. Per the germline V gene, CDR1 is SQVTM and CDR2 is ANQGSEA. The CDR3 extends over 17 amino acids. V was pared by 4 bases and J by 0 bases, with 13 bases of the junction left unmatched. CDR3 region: CSVVSWTSSSSTDTQYF. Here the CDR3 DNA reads TGCAGCGTTGTCAGTTGGACTAGTTCCTCTAGCACAGATACGCAGTATTTT.

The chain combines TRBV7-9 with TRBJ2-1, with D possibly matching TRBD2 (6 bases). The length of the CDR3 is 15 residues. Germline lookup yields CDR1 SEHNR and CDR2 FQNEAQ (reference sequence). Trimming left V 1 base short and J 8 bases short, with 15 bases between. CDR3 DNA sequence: TGTGCCAGCAGCTTAGGGGAGGAATTGGACGATGAGCAGTTCTTC. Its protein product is CASSLGEELDDEQFF. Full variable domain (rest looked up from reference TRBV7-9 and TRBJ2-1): DTGVSQNPRHKITKRGQNVTFRCDPISEHNRLYWYRQTLGQGPEFLTYFQNEAQLEKSRLLSDRFSAERPKGSFSTLEIQRTEQGDSAMYLCASSLGEELDDEQFFGPGTRLTVL.

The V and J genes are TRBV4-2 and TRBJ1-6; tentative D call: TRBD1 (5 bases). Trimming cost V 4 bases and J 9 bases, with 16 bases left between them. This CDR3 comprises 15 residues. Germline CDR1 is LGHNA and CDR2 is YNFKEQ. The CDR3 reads CASSLRAQTGSPLHF. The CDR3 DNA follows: TGTGCCAGCAGCCTCAGGGCCCAAACCGGTTCACCCCTCCACTTT.

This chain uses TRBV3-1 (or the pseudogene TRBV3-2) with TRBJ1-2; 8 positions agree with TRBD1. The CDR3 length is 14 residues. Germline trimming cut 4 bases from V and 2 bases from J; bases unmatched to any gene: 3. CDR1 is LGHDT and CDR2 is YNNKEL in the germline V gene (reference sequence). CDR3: CASSPRQGNYGYTF. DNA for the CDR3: TGTGCCAGCAGCCCTCGACAGGGGAACTATGGCTACACCTTC.